A selection of T cell receptor beta chains follows, all from one sample in a study of cytomegalovirus exposure and HLA in healthy donors. Sequenced by immunoSEQ multiplex PCR; TCRdb stores in-frame clones only, minus some. Among 120,000 to 150,000 clones, approximately 79% were seen once, and the ten largest hold approximately 1.5%. The sequenced material came from PBMCs. Source of these receptors: a woman aged 25 to 45 in good health and CMV-seronegative. Each CDR3 is given with its conserved first and last residue. D genes are given only for firm matches. Size is omitted from some rows. Given values are once, few, many or a class for expanded clones.

v_gene	j_gene	d_gene	abundance	CDR3aa	CDR3nt
TRBV5-4	TRBJ1-2	.	.	CASSGMGSNDGYTF	TGTGCCAGCAGCGGGATGGGGAGCAACGACGGCTACACCTTC
TRBV5-6	TRBJ2-5	TRBD1	.	CASSLYPGGDETQYF	TGTGCCAGCAGCTTGTATCCAGGGGGCGATGAGACCCAGTACTTC
TRBV6-5	TRBJ2-1	.	.	CATLEGRGEQFF	TGTGCCACCCTAGAGGGGCGGGGTGAGCAGTTCTTC
TRBV11-3	TRBJ2-7	TRBD1	.	CASSSTGVYEQYF	TGTGCCAGCAGCTCGACAGGGGTCTACGAGCAGTACTTC
TRBV5-1	TRBJ2-7	TRBD1	.	CASSYYGQGDEQYF	TGCGCCAGCAGCTACTACGGACAGGGTGACGAGCAGTACTTC
TRBV29-1	TRBJ1-1	.	once	CSGGLGAVGNTEAFF	TGCAGCGGGGGGTTGGGGGCAGTAGGGAACACTGAAGCTTTCTTT
TRBV28	TRBJ1-5	.	.	CASMLGGADQPQHF	TGTGCCAGCATGCTGGGGGGGGCGGATCAGCCCCAGCATTTT
TRBV6-5	TRBJ2-2	.	.	CASSYSSRGYTGELFF	TGTGCCAGCAGTTACTCCTCGCGAGGATACACCGGGGAGCTGTTTTTT
TRBV28	TRBJ2-4	.	.	CASSLQQLAKNIQYF	TGTGCCAGCAGTCTACAGCAGCTAGCCAAAAACATTCAGTACTTC
TRBV11-2	TRBJ1-1	.	.	CASSLVMNTEAFF	TGTGCCAGCAGCTTAGTAATGAACACTGAAGCTTTCTTT
TRBV13	TRBJ2-7	.	.	CASSLGEAGYPPSSYEQYF	TGTGCCAGCAGCTTAGGAGAGGCAGGGTATCCTCCAAGCTCCTACGAGCAGTACTTC
TRBV11-2	TRBJ1-2	.	once	CASSLGGRAGYTF	TGTGCCAGCAGCTTAGGGGGGCGGGCTGGCTACACCTTC
TRBV21-1	TRBJ2-5	.	.	CASFTGTGETQYF	TGTGCCAGTTTTACCGGGACAGGAGAGACCCAGTACTTC
TRBV5-4	TRBJ1-5	TRBD1	few	CASSVTGGGNQPQHF	TGTGCCAGCAGCGTTACAGGGGGAGGCAATCAGCCCCAGCATTTT
TRBV6-5	TRBJ2-7	TRBD1	once	CASSQEPGQGYEQYF	TGTGCCAGCAGTCAAGAGCCCGGACAGGGCTACGAGCAGTACTTC
TRBV30	TRBJ2-5	TRBD2	.	CAWSKGGETQYF	TGTGCCTGGAGTAAGGGAGGGGAGACCCAGTACTTC
TRBV2	TRBJ1-3	.	few	CASSEFGSRAGNTIYF	TGTGCCAGCAGTGAATTTGGCTCTCGGGCTGGAAACACCATATATTTT
TRBV6-5	TRBJ2-1	TRBD1	.	CASSRAGGPYNEQFF	TGTGCCAGCAGTCGTGCAGGGGGCCCCTACAATGAGCAGTTCTTC
TRBV11-2	TRBJ1-3	.	.	CASSPGAGNTIYF	TGTGCCAGCAGCCCAGGGGCTGGAAACACCATATATTTT
TRBV4-2	TRBJ2-1	.	.	CASSQLLGSDEQFF	TGTGCCAGCAGCCAATTACTAGGGTCCGATGAGCAGTTCTTC
TRBV7-9	TRBJ2-1	TRBD1	few	CASLGSLDRGDYNEQFF	TGTGCCAGCCTGGGGAGTCTCGACAGGGGAGACTACAATGAGCAGTTCTTC
TRBV15	TRBJ2-2	TRBD2	few	CATSRGEGNGELFF	TGTGCCACCAGCAGAGGGGAGGGGAACGGGGAGCTGTTTTTT
TRBV11-2	TRBJ2-7	.	.	CASSPGETYEQYF	TGTGCCAGCAGCCCAGGGGAAACCTACGAGCAGTACTTC
TRBV7-2	TRBJ1-2	.	.	CASSFAAPSYGYTF	TGTGCCAGCAGCTTCGCGGCGCCGTCCTATGGCTACACCTTC
TRBV7-3	TRBJ2-1	.	.	CASSPSGNEQFF	TGTGCCAGCAGCCCCAGCGGCAATGAGCAGTTCTTC
TRBV5-1	TRBJ1-1	.	.	CASSLWSPSEAFF	TGCGCCAGCAGCCTTTGGTCCCCAAGCGAAGCTTTCTTT
TRBV9	TRBJ2-5	.	.	CASSVGAEGRTQYF	TGTGCCAGCAGCGTAGGCGCCGAAGGGAGAACCCAGTACTTC
TRBV5-1	TRBJ2-7	TRBD2	.	CASSLAGGGYEQYF	TGCGCCAGCAGCTTGGCCGGCGGGGGATACGAGCAGTACTTC
TRBV9	TRBJ2-1	.	.	CASSVGGGSSYNEQFF	TGTGCCAGCAGCGTAGGAGGCGGAAGCTCCTACAATGAGCAGTTCTTC
TRBV6-1	TRBJ1-5	.	.	CASSEIRVSNQPQHF	TGTGCCAGCAGTGAAATACGGGTTAGCAATCAGCCCCAGCATTTT
TRBV6-1	TRBJ1-2	TRBD1	.	CASSIQGAGGYTF	TGTGCCAGCAGCATACAGGGGGCGGGTGGCTACACCTTC
TRBV6-1	TRBJ1-1	.	few	CASSGGHIGTEAFF	TGTGCCAGCAGTGGGGGGCATATCGGCACTGAAGCTTTCTTT
TRBV4-1	TRBJ2-1	.	.	CASSQAFGEQHEQFF	TGCGCCAGCAGCCAAGCTTTCGGGGAACAGCATGAGCAGTTCTTC
TRBV13	TRBJ1-6	.	.	CASSLDLGGVNSPLHF	TGTGCCAGCAGCTTAGATCTGGGGGGGGTAAATTCACCCCTCCACTTT
TRBV9	TRBJ1-2	TRBD1	.	CASSVSGGRYTF	TGTGCCAGCTCTGTTTCAGGGGGCCGCTACACCTTC
TRBV7-8	TRBJ2-7	TRBD2	few	CASSPTSGETYEQYF	TGTGCCAGCAGCCCGACTAGCGGGGAAACATACGAGCAGTACTTC
TRBV4-1	TRBJ1-5	TRBD1	.	CASSQEGQGDQPQHF	TGCGCCAGCAGCCAAGAAGGTCAGGGGGATCAGCCCCAGCATTTT
TRBV27	TRBJ2-4	TRBD2	.	CASKFRGEGLAGGSKNIQYF	TGTGCCAGCAAGTTTAGGGGAGAGGGACTAGCGGGGGGGTCCAAAAACATTCAGTACTTC
TRBV15	TRBJ1-2	TRBD1	few	CATSRDPGTGGDYTF	TGTGCCACCAGCAGAGACCCCGGGACAGGGGGCGACTACACCTTC
TRBV5-6	TRBJ2-5	.	.	CASSKDSQETQYF	TGTGCCAGCAGTAAGGACAGCCAAGAGACCCAGTACTTC
TRBV6-5	TRBJ2-3	.	few	CASSFSRSTDTQYF	TGTGCCAGCAGTTTCTCGAGGAGCACAGATACGCAGTATTTT
TRBV2	TRBJ2-7	.	once	CASSESGDPYEQYF	TGTGCCAGCAGTGAATCAGGGGATCCCTACGAGCAGTACTTC
TRBV2	TRBJ2-3	.	.	CASPQLGTDTQYF	TGTGCCAGCCCACAGTTAGGCACAGATACGCAGTATTTT
TRBV9	TRBJ2-2	.	.	CASSVALTGRTGELFF	TGTGCCAGCAGCGTAGCTCTTACAGGTAGAACCGGGGAGCTGTTTTTT
TRBV7-2	TRBJ1-6	.	few	CASSPQRSPLHF	TGTGCCAGCAGCCCACAGCGGTCACCCCTCCACTTT
TRBV25-1	TRBJ2-7	.	.	CASGRGNEQYF	TGTGCCAGCGGCCGGGGGAACGAGCAGTACTTC
TRBV5-1	TRBJ2-7	.	.	CASKNMSSYEQYF	TGCGCCAGCAAGAACATGTCCTCCTACGAGCAGTACTTC
TRBV20-1	TRBJ2-3	.	.	CSFFRDTQYF	TGCAGTTTCTTTCGAGATACGCAGTATTTT
TRBV6-1	TRBJ2-5	.	.	CASSEMDTLYQETQYF	TGTGCCAGCAGTGAAATGGACACACTGTACCAAGAGACCCAGTACTTC
TRBV27	TRBJ1-4	TRBD1	.	CASSFGQGIEKLFF	TGTGCCAGCAGTTTCGGACAGGGTATCGAAAAACTGTTTTTT
TRBV5-4	TRBJ2-2	.	.	CASSLGSGRTGELFF	TGTGCCAGCAGCTTGGGCTCAGGGCGGACCGGGGAGCTGTTTTTT
TRBV11-2	TRBJ2-2	TRBD1	.	CASSLIRGRGAGELFF	TGTGCCAGCAGCTTAATCAGGGGGCGAGGGGCCGGGGAGCTGTTTTTT
TRBV9	TRBJ1-5	.	.	CASSVGHQEQPQHF	TGTGCCAGCAGCGTCGGACATCAGGAGCAGCCCCAGCATTTT
TRBV30	TRBJ2-7	.	once	CAWSVSGLYEQYF	TGTGCCTGGAGTGTATCGGGACTCTACGAGCAGTACTTC